Listed below are T cell receptor beta chains from one sample, sequenced in a study of blood T cell repertoires in COVID-19. Profiling relied on immunoSEQ multiplex PCR, and the TCRdb table lists in-frame clones only, not all of them. The table shows about 240,000 clones, with approximately 83% occurring only once. Sequences were obtained from peripheral blood. The origin of the receptors is a woman aged 25 to 45 who had recovered from COVID-19. Both conserved end residues are part of each CDR3. The order of the fields is D gene, clone size, V gene, J gene, CDR3 DNA, CDR3 protein. A D gene is named only where the DNA matches it firmly. Clone size is given for some rows only: seen once, a few or many times, or a class if the clone is expanded.

>TRBD1|few|TRBV10-3|TRBJ2-2
TGTGCCATCAGGAGGACAGGGGAGACCGGGGAGCTGTTTTTT
CAIRRTGETGELFF
>.|.|TRBV11-2|TRBJ1-1
TGTGCCAGCAGCCCAACTCGGGGGGGGCCGGGGGATGCTTTCTTT
CASSPTRGGPGDAFF
>TRBD1|once|TRBV6-6|TRBJ2-7
TGTGCCAGCAACGAAGGACAGGGGCTGACCTACGAGCAGTACTTC
CASNEGQGLTYEQYF
>.|.|TRBV3-1/TRBV3-2|TRBJ2-7
TGTGCCAGCAGCCAAATCACAGGGTTTTCCCACGAGCAGTACTTC
CASSQITGFSHEQYF
>TRBD2|.|TRBV11-2|TRBJ2-3
TGTGCCAGCAGCCCCAGGGGACTAGCGGGGATAGATACGCAGTATTTT
CASSPRGLAGIDTQYF
>TRBD1|few|TRBV2|TRBJ2-1
TGTGCCAGCAGTGAAGCGGGGACAGGGTACAATGAGCAGTTCTTC
CASSEAGTGYNEQFF
>.|.|TRBV18|TRBJ1-2
TGTGCCAGCTCACCGTCCCGGGGAAACTATGGCTACACCTTC
CASSPSRGNYGYTF
>TRBD1|.|TRBV7-9|TRBJ1-2
TGTGCCAGCAGCCGCGGGACAGACCAAGGCTACACCTTC
CASSRGTDQGYTF
>.|.|TRBV11-2|TRBJ1-1
TGTGCCAGCAGCTTAGATCAGGGTGCAGGCATGAACACTGAAGCTTTCTTT
CASSLDQGAGMNTEAFF
>TRBD1|.|TRBV6-5|TRBJ1-2
TGTGCCAGCAGTTACTCGGAGGGGGCGCAGGGCTACACCTTC
CASSYSEGAQGYTF
>.|.|TRBV7-2|TRBJ1-2
TGTGCCAGCAGCTTAGTTGCGGGGACTTCCTATGGCTACACCTTC
CASSLVAGTSYGYTF
>.|.|TRBV6-6|TRBJ1-3
TGTGCCAGCAGCCCAAGACAGGTTGGAAACACCATATATTTT
CASSPRQVGNTIYF
>.|.|TRBV4-1|TRBJ2-1
TGCGCCAGCAGCCGCGCGGATTCCAATGAGCAGTTCTTC
CASSRADSNEQFF
>TRBD1|.|TRBV25-1|TRBJ1-1
TGTGCCAGCAGTGCCCCCGGACAGGGGGCGACTGAAGCTTTCTTT
CASSAPGQGATEAFF
>TRBD1|.|TRBV6-5|TRBJ1-1
TGTGCCAGCAAACTTTTGGACAGGGGGATAACTGAAGCTTTCTTT
CASKLLDRGITEAFF
>.|.|TRBV5-4|TRBJ1-3
TGTGCCAGCAGCCTGGAGCGAGAGTCTGGAAACACCATATATTTT
CASSLERESGNTIYF
>.|many|TRBV7-6|TRBJ2-1
TGTGCCAGCAGCTTACCCGGGGGTGGCTACAATGAGCAGTTCTTC
CASSLPGGGYNEQFF
>.|.|TRBV2|TRBJ2-5
TGTGCCACCAACCAAGGGGACTGGAAAGAGACCCAGTACTTC
CATNQGDWKETQYF
>.|.|TRBV4-3|TRBJ2-3
TGCGCCAGCAGCCAAGATGCGGCAGGGGTTCGTGCAGATACGCAGTATTTT
CASSQDAAGVRADTQYF
>TRBD1|.|TRBV5-1|TRBJ2-1
TGCGCCAGCAGCTTAGGGGGCAGCATACACTCCTACAATGAGCAGTTCTTC
CASSLGGSIHSYNEQFF
>.|once|TRBV4-2|TRBJ2-7
TGTGCCAGCAGCCAAGAAACGGGACACTACGAGCAGTACTTC
CASSQETGHYEQYF
>.|.|TRBV6-2/TRBV6-3|TRBJ1-1
TGTGCCAGCAGTAGCCCCGCTGAAGCTTTCTTT
CASSSPAEAFF
>.|.|TRBV15|TRBJ2-7
TGTGCCACCAGCAGAGATCGGGCTAGCCGCTACGAGCAGTACTTC
CATSRDRASRYEQYF
>.|.|TRBV2|TRBJ2-7
TGTGCCAGCATGGGACACCTCTACGAGCAGTACTTC
CASMGHLYEQYF
>.|.|TRBV5-1|TRBJ2-1
TGCGCCAGCAGCCAAGGACCTGCGGGTGAGCAGTTCTTC
CASSQGPAGEQFF
>.|once|TRBV20-1|TRBJ2-1
TGCAGTGCTAGTAGAGCCGCCTCCTACAATGAGCAGTTCTTC
CSASRAASYNEQFF
>TRBD1|few|TRBV29-1|TRBJ1-2
TGCAGCGTGGGACAGGGGGCGAACTATGGCTACACCTTC
CSVGQGANYGYTF